The 30 T cell receptor beta chains below were found in one sample sequenced in a study of blood T cell repertoires in COVID-19. Generated by immunoSEQ multiplex PCR, the TCRdb table keeps only in-frame clones and is missing some. The sample records approximately 170,000 clones, just under 85% being singletons. The sample comprised peripheral blood. These TCRs come from a woman of 80 years or more with COVID-19, enrolled during active disease.

The chain recombines TRBV2 with TRBJ2-2; unclear D gene. The CDR3 runs to 12 residues. Germline V gene data show CDR1 as SNHLY and CDR2 as FYNNEI. V was trimmed by 6 bases and J by 2 bases, leaving 4 bases between them. Written as DNA, the CDR3 is TGTGCCAGCAGGACTAACACCGGGGAGCTGTTTTTT. Amino acids: CASRTNTGELFF. Full variable domain (rest looked up from reference TRBV2 and TRBJ2-2): EPEVTQTPSHQVTQMGQEVILRCVPISNHLYFYWYRQILGQKVEFLVSFYNNEISEKSEIFDDQFSVERPDGSNFTLKIRSTKLEDSAMYFCASRTNTGELFFGEGSRLTVL.

This clone showed up just a few times. This rearrangement joins TRBV5-1 to TRBJ2-2, with D perhaps TRBD2 (6 bases). The CDR3 length is 16 residues. Germline-derived CDR1 and CDR2 are SGHRS and YFSETQ. Trimming pared 3 bases from V and 4 bases from J, leaving 16 bases between. CDR3 sequence reads: CASSWSSAAFTGELFF. The CDR3 DNA is TGCGCCAGCAGCTGGTCTAGCGCGGCCTTCACCGGGGAGCTGTTTTTT. The whole variable domain, filled in from reference TRBV5-1 and TRBJ2-2, reads KAGVTQTPRYLIKTRGQQVTLSCSPISGHRSVSWYQQTPGQGLQFLFEYFSETQRNKGNFPGRFSGRQFSNSRSEMNVSTLELGDSALYLCASSWSSAAFTGELFFGEGSRLTVL.

Here the CDR3 DNA reads TGTGCCAGCAGCTACCCCGGGACTAGAAGTGGAGAGACCCAGTACTTC. Protein: CASSYPGTRSGETQYF. The rearrangement links TRBV7-2 to TRBJ2-5; 8 positions match TRBD2. J was trimmed by 4 bases and V by 4 bases; bases with no gene match: 11. The CDR3 runs 16 residues. Germline CDR1 reads SGHTA; CDR2 reads FQGNSA.

V is TRBV28 and J is TRBJ2-3; 8 bases map to TRBD2. The CDR3 length is 24 residues. J lost 0 bases, V lost 6 bases, and 32 bases had no gene match. CDR1 is MDHEN and CDR2 is SYDVKM in the germline V gene. The chain's CDR3 is CASRGQWQFLHGRVNKTSTDTQYF. CDR3 coding DNA: TGTGCCAGCAGGGGCCAATGGCAGTTCCTACACGGGAGGGTCAACAAAACTAGCACAGATACGCAGTATTTT.

This clone was recorded a few times. The CDR3 protein is CASSQKAVGGNIQYF. As DNA, the CDR3 is TGCGCCAGCAGCCAGAAAGCGGTTGGTGGGAACATTCAGTACTTC. V is TRBV4-3 and J is TRBJ2-4; perhaps TRBD2 as D (5 bases). The germline gives CDR1 LGHNA, CDR2 YSLEER. Deletions cut 3 bases from V and 7 bases from J, with 16 bases between. The CDR3 length is 15 residues.

The genes are TRBV11-2 and TRBJ2-1; possibly TRBD2 for D (5 bases). With 5 bases removed from V and 6 bases from J, the gap between germline ends came to 11 bases. Germline V lookup: CDR1 SGHAT, CDR2 FQNNGV. The CDR3 runs 13 residues. The CDR3 region has the DNA TGTGCCAGCAGCATTGGACTCGCCAATGAGCAGTTCTTC. It is translated as CASSIGLANEQFF.

The chain is built from TRBV18 and TRBJ1-2; 7 nucleotides line up with TRBD1. CDR1 is KGHSH, CDR2 LQKENI, per germline. With 3 bases clipped from V and 5 bases from J, the junction kept 9 bases outside the gene matches. The CDR3 totals 15 residues. The CDR3 spells CASSPIPQGVYGYTF. In nucleotides, the CDR3 is TGTGCCAGCTCACCTATCCCCCAGGGGGTTTATGGCTACACCTTC. Supplemented by reference TRBV18 and TRBJ1-2, the full variable domain reads NAGVMQNPRHLVRRRGQEARLRCSPMKGHSHVYWYRQLPEEGLKFMVYLQKENIIDESGMPKERFSAEFPKEGPSILRIQQVVRGDSAAYFCASSPIPQGVYGYTFGSGTRLTVV.

The V gene is TRBV27, the J gene TRBJ1-6; D is undetermined. The length of the CDR3 is 13 residues. Trimming shortened V by 3 bases and J by 13 bases, and 13 bases separated the two germline ends. Looked up from germline, CDR1 is MNHEY and CDR2 is SMNVEV (reference sequence). The CDR3 reads CASSFIRVGPLHF. The DNA of the CDR3 is TGTGCCAGCAGTTTCATCCGGGTCGGGCCCCTCCACTTT.

The V call is TRBV10-3, the J call TRBJ1-5, with no clear D. The germline V and J ends were trimmed by 3 bases and 0 bases, with 9 bases remaining between them. Germline lookup yields CDR1 ENHRY and CDR2 SYGVKD. The CDR3 has 15 amino acids. In DNA, the CDR3 is TGTGCCATCAGTGACCCGCGTTTTAGCAATCAGCCCCAGCATTTT. It specifies CAISDPRFSNQPQHF.

This chain uses TRBV10-3 with TRBJ2-1, with D possibly TRBD2 on 6 matching bases. The CDR3 has 15 amino acids. V was clipped by 10 bases and J by 3 bases, with 19 bases between them. CDR1 and CDR2 (germline): ENHRY, SYGVKD. CDR3 DNA sequence: TGTGCCACCTTAACTTCGGGGGAGAGCTACAATGAGCAGTTCTTC. It specifies CATLTSGESYNEQFF.

This clone has a single count. The chain couples TRBV19 to TRBJ2-7, with 7 bases identical to TRBD1. Trimming took 4 bases from V and 2 from J; bases not matched to a gene: 14. This CDR3 is built from 17 residues. CDR1 LNHDA and CDR2 SQIVND come from the germline V gene (reference sequence). This CDR3 is CASSRSRQGATPYEQYF. The CDR3 coding sequence is TGTGCCAGTAGTAGATCACGACAGGGCGCAACACCCTACGAGCAGTACTTC.

This clone was picked up a small number of times. This chain connects TRBV12-5 to TRBJ1-1; D not resolved. Looked up from germline, CDR1 is LGHNT and CDR2 is FRNRAP. This CDR3 comprises 13 residues. The V end lost 8 bases, the J end lost 5 bases, and 15 bases lay between the germline ends. The CDR3 nucleotides are TGTGCTAGTAGCGCAAGGTCTGGGACTGAAGCTTTCTTT. Its protein product is CASSARSGTEAFF. Supplemented by reference TRBV12-5 and TRBJ1-1, the full variable domain reads DARVTQTPRHKVTEMGQEVTMRCQPILGHNTVFWYRQTMMQGLELLAYFRNRAPLDDSGMPKDRFSAEMPDATLATLKIQPSEPRDSAVYFCASSARSGTEAFFGQGTRLTVV.

This clone was observed a handful of times. J is TRBJ2-7 and V is TRBV4-3; TRBD1 matches 12 bases. The germline gives CDR1 LGHNA, CDR2 YSLEER. There are 18 residues in the CDR3. V shed 0 bases and J 4 bases; nucleotides not matched to a gene: 10. As DNA, the CDR3 is TGCGCCAGCAGCCAAGATCTTAGGGGACAGGGGGCGCGGTACGAGCAGTACTTC. The encoded protein is CASSQDLRGQGARYEQYF.

V and J are TRBV21-1 and TRBJ1-5. TRBV21-1 represents a pseudogene. There are 14 residues in the CDR3. The CDR3 DNA reads TGTGCCAGCAGCCCAACTAGCGGGAATCAGCCCCAGCATTTT. This gives the protein CASSPTSGNQPQHF.

As for this clone: Different DNA sequences within this sample yield the same CDR3. The CDR3 region has the DNA TGTGCCAGCAGTTTAAGACAGGGGAACACTGAAGCTTTCTTT. Residues: CASSLRQGNTEAFF. The chain has TRBV27 and TRBJ1-1; 7 bases are shared with TRBD1. After removal of 2 bases from V and 1 base from J, the junction contained 1 base not matched to a gene. CDR1 is MNHEY, CDR2 SMNVEV, per germline (reference sequence). The CDR3 loop spans 14 amino acids.

This rearrangement joins TRBV7-3 to TRBJ2-1, with a possible D match to TRBD1 (7 bases). Trimming removed 3 bases from V and 4 bases from J, with 19 bases in between. Germline values: CDR1 SGHTA, CDR2 FQGTGA. CDR3 length: 17 residues. The CDR3 nucleotides read TGTGCCAGCAGCTTGCTACTAGCTTCAGGGGGGTACAATGAGCAGTTCTTC. It codes for CASSLLLASGGYNEQFF.

The chain combines TRBV5-1 with TRBJ2-2; TRBD1 might be the D (5 bases). Germline V gene data show CDR1 as SGHRS and CDR2 as YFSETQ. V lost 0 bases and J lost 1, with 10 bases in between. This CDR3 spans 16 amino acids. CDR3 DNA sequence: TGCGCCAGCAGCTTGGGAAGGGGCATGAACACCGGGGAGCTGTTTTTT. Translated: CASSLGRGMNTGELFF.

V is TRBV6-1 and J is TRBJ2-1, with D maybe TRBD2 (6 bases). The CDR3 covers 15 residues. Germline V gene data show CDR1 as MNHNS and CDR2 as SASEGT. Trimming removed 3 bases from V and 7 bases from J, with 16 bases in between. The CDR3 protein is CASSEGSAGMNEQFF. The CDR3, as DNA: TGTGCCAGCAGTGAGGGGTCGGCGGGAATGAATGAGCAGTTCTTC.

The chain joins TRBV28 to TRBJ2-1; 7 nucleotides align to TRBD1. Germline lookup yields CDR1 MDHEN and CDR2 SYDVKM. Losses at the gene ends were 6 bases for V and 0 bases for J; bases not matched to a gene: 8. The length of the CDR3 is 16 residues. CDR3 region: CASSAPWDSSYNEQFF. As DNA, the CDR3 is TGTGCCAGCAGCGCGCCATGGGACAGCTCCTACAATGAGCAGTTCTTC.

This clone appeared a few times. The genes are TRBV28 and TRBJ2-5; perhaps TRBD1 as D (5 bases). V was pared by 7 bases and J by 4 bases, with 16 bases between. The CDR3 runs 14 residues. CDR1 and CDR2 (germline): MDHEN, SYDVKM. As DNA, the CDR3 is TGTGCCAGCACCCCTGCAGGGATCGCAGAGACCCAGTACTTC. Encoded protein: CASTPAGIAETQYF.

The rearrangement joins TRBV6-4 to TRBJ2-3; D is possibly TRBD2 (5 bases). The CDR3 totals 15 residues. V shed 0 bases and J shed 6 bases, with 13 bases lying between them. The germline gives CDR1 MRHNA, CDR2 SNTAGT. For the CDR3, the DNA is TGTGCCAGCAGTGACTCTTTTGGCGGGTCGGATACGCAGTATTTT. Translated: CASSDSFGGSDTQYF.

This rearrangement joins TRBV9 to TRBJ2-2, with unresolved D. This CDR3 comprises 14 residues. Germline V gene data show CDR1 as SGDLS and CDR2 as YYNGEE. V dropped 0 bases and J dropped 3 bases, with 6 bases sitting between them. The CDR3 reads CASSVAGYTGELFF. CDR3 DNA: TGTGCCAGCAGCGTAGCCGGTTACACCGGGGAGCTGTTTTTT.

A word on this clone: This CDR3 is missing its conserved last phenylalanine or tryptophan, likely due to a read error. Because the CDR3's place on the DNA is in doubt, the DNA is left out and the CDR3 is given as listed by TCRdb. This rearrangement joins TRBV30 to TRBJ1-2. In germline, CDR1 is GTSNPN, CDR2 SVGIG (reference sequence). The CDR3 is made up of 12 amino acids, end residues included. CDR3 residues: CAWSQGGPRVLM.

J is TRBJ2-7 and V is TRBV6-5; tentative D call: TRBD1 (6 bases). V gave up 8 bases and J gave up 1 base, with 15 bases separating them. CDR3 length: 14 amino acids. Germline V gives CDR1 MNHEY, CDR2 SVGAGI. CDR3 protein: CASRYRVFSYEQYF. Here the CDR3 DNA reads TGTGCCAGCCGGTACAGGGTTTTTTCCTACGAGCAGTACTTC.

The sample holds a few counts of this clone. The J gene is TRBJ2-3, the V gene TRBV2; 12 bases map to TRBD2. J was trimmed by 6 bases and V by 5 bases; bases with no gene match: 9. This CDR3 region has 16 residues. Germline CDR1 and CDR2: SNHLY and FYNNEI. CDR3 nucleotides: TGTGCCAGCAGTTCACCGACTAGCGGGAGAGAGGATACGCAGTATTTT. This gives the protein CASSSPTSGREDTQYF.

The V gene is TRBV19, the J gene TRBJ1-2, with D possibly TRBD1 on 6 matching bases. Trimming shortened V by 4 bases and J by 7 bases, and 10 bases separated the two germline ends. Germline V gene sequence: CDR1 LNHDA, CDR2 SQIVND (reference sequence). The CDR3 contains 12 residues. CDR3 sequence: CASSTQGSGYTF. The CDR3 DNA follows: TGTGCCAGTAGTACACAGGGCTCTGGCTACACCTTC. Full variable domain (remainder filled in from reference TRBV19 and TRBJ1-2): DGGITQSPKYLFRKEGQNVTLSCEQNLNHDAMYWYRQDPGQGLRLIYYSQIVNDFQKGDIAEGYSVSREKKESFPLTVTSAQKNPTAFYLCASSTQGSGYTFGSGTRLTVV.

The chain links TRBV28 to TRBJ2-3; 7 bases match TRBD1. The junction had 7 bases not matched to a gene; V was cut back by 2 bases and J by 5 bases. Germline V lookup: CDR1 MDHEN, CDR2 SYDVKM. The CDR3 extends over 15 amino acids. CDR3 sequence: CASSLGGRGRDTQYF. The CDR3 coding sequence is TGTGCCAGCAGTTTAGGCGGCAGGGGGAGAGATACGCAGTATTTT.

The rearrangement links TRBV11-2 to TRBJ1-2, with TRBD1 matching over 8 bases. CDR1 SGHAT and CDR2 FQNNGV come from the germline V gene. With V trimmed by 1 base and J by 3 bases, 10 bases remained unmatched. The CDR3 length is 17 residues. This chain's CDR3 is CASSLVPGQVYHYGYTF. The CDR3 DNA is TGTGCCAGCAGCTTAGTCCCGGGACAGGTTTATCACTATGGCTACACCTTC.

This chain connects TRBV6-5 to TRBJ2-1; TRBD1 matches 10 bases. This CDR3 comprises 15 residues. Germline V gene lookup returns CDR1 MNHEY and CDR2 SVGAGI. Trimming cost V 5 bases and J 6 bases; bases outside gene matches: 7. The CDR3 region has the DNA TGTGCCAGCAGTCCCCCGGGACAGGGGTTCAATGAGCAGTTCTTC. As protein: CASSPPGQGFNEQFF.

This chain joins TRBV29-1 and TRBJ2-7, with a weak D call TRBD2 (5 bases). There are 15 residues in the CDR3. The V gene's germline CDR1 is SQVTM and CDR2 ANQGSEA. Trimming removed 3 bases from V and 3 bases from J, with 18 bases in between. This chain's CDR3 is CSVEDPMEGGYEQYF. For the CDR3, the DNA is TGCAGCGTTGAGGACCCGATGGAAGGAGGCTACGAGCAGTACTTC.